The 13 T cell receptor beta chains given below trace back to one sample, sequenced in a study of graft-versus-host responses after intestinal transplantation (dated by TCRdb to the early 2020s). Antigens for these TCRs are unknown. Receptor libraries were prepared by the immunoSEQ multiplex PCR assay. This is the immuneACCESS table as TCRdb keeps it, with only in-frame sequences that have V and J called. A part of the clones is gone; compared with another copy, unresolved V genes explain less than half, and the rest is unexplained. The sample contains under 95,000 clones, less than 90% of them found a single time. The ten largest clones represent under 0.3% of the sample. The time point label, read with the paper, signifies: cells obtained before transplantation from donor or recipient. This material consisted of unstimulated CD4+ T cells sorted from spleen or lymph node cells, taken before transplant. The receptors come from a human donor who was the organ donor for an intestinal transplant.

The rearrangement joins TRBV5-1 to TRBJ2-5; TRBD2 matches at 13 bases. The V segment lost 2 bases and the J segment 4 bases; nucleotides outside the gene matches: 11. CDR3 length: 18 residues. Germline V lookup: CDR1 SGHRS, CDR2 YFSETQ. CDR3 loop: CASSLPGLAGLRGETQYF. The DNA of the CDR3 is TGCGCCAGCAGCTTACCGGGACTAGCGGGGCTACGGGGAGAGACCCAGTACTTC. Filled out from reference TRBV5-1 and TRBJ2-5, the complete variable domain reads KAGVTQTPRYLIKTRGQQVTLSCSPISGHRSVSWYQQTPGQGLQFLFEYFSETQRNKGNFPGRFSGRQFSNSRSEMNVSTLELGDSALYLCASSLPGLAGLRGETQYFGPGTRLLVL.

This rearrangement joins TRBV9 to TRBJ2-3, with D possibly being TRBD1 (5 bases). CDR1 is SGDLS, CDR2 YYNGEE, per germline. V was cut by 3 bases and J by 0 bases, with 11 bases left in between. The CDR3 length is 15 residues. The CDR3 DNA follows: TGTGCCAGCAGCGGATATGGGGCTAGCACAGATACGCAGTATTTT. This encodes CASSGYGASTDTQYF.

The V and J genes are TRBV5-1 and TRBJ2-1; the match to TRBD2 covers 11 bases. V gave up 0 bases and J gave up 6 bases; unmatched junction bases: 2. From germline, CDR1 is SGHRS and CDR2 YFSETQ. CDR3 length: 15 residues. CDR3 protein: CASSLGLAGSNEQFF. CDR3 coding DNA: TGCGCCAGCAGCTTGGGACTAGCGGGAAGCAATGAGCAGTTCTTC.

The chain uses TRBV19 and TRBJ2-2; no clear D. This CDR3 spans 16 amino acids. The germline V gene has CDR1 LNHDA and CDR2 SQIVND (reference sequence). The V end lost 2 bases, the J end lost 0 bases, and 10 bases lay between the germline ends. The DNA for the CDR3 is TGTGCCAGTAGTATAACGGCCCTAGCGAACACCGGGGAGCTGTTTTTT. Residues: CASSITALANTGELFF.

This clone was found once. CDR3 loop: CATSRDIGENQPQHF. CDR3 DNA: TGTGCCACCAGCAGAGATATCGGGGAGAATCAGCCCCAGCATTTT. The chain employs TRBV15 and TRBJ1-5, with D unclear. The CDR3 sequence is 15 residues long. V lost 0 bases to trimming and J lost 4 bases, with 10 bases between them. In germline, CDR1 is LNHNV, CDR2 YYDKDF (reference sequence).

This clone has just one count. The J gene is TRBJ2-7, the V gene TRBV2, with D perhaps TRBD2 (6 bases). Germline V CDR1 and CDR2: SNHLY, FYNNEI. Trimming took off 7 bases at V and 2 bases at J, with 21 bases between the two ends. The CDR3 covers 16 residues. CDR3 amino acids: CASTQRGSGTTYEQYF. For the CDR3, the DNA is TGTGCCAGCACCCAACGAGGTAGCGGCACCACCTACGAGCAGTACTTC.

V usage is TRBV15 and J usage is TRBJ1-5, with TRBD1 as a possible D gene (5 bases). Trimming removed 3 bases at V and 7 bases at J, with 22 bases between. This CDR3 spans 17 amino acids. Germline loops: CDR1 LNHNV, CDR2 YYDKDF (reference sequence). The CDR3 loop reads CATSRGGVKGNRQPQHF. CDR3 coding DNA: TGTGCCACCAGCAGGGGAGGGGTAAAAGGGAATAGGCAGCCCCAGCATTTT.

This chain connects TRBV15 to TRBJ1-2, with TRBD1 matching 7 bases. V was clipped by 0 bases and J by 4 bases; unmatched bases: 8. Germline loops: CDR1 LNHNV, CDR2 YYDKDF (reference sequence). CDR3 length: 16 amino acids. The CDR3 reads CATSRDKGTDFYGYTF. CDR3 DNA sequence: TGTGCCACCAGCAGAGACAAAGGGACAGACTTCTATGGCTACACCTTC.

This clone was counted once. The gene calls are TRBV7-9 and TRBJ1-5; tentative D call: TRBD1 (5 bases). CDR3 length equals 14 residues. V was pared by 5 bases and J by 7 bases, with 15 bases between. CDR1 and CDR2 (germline): SEHNR, FQNEAQ (reference sequence). The chain's CDR3 is CASSRWGRGQPQHF. The CDR3 nucleotides are TGTGCCAGCAGCCGGTGGGGCAGAGGCCAGCCCCAGCATTTT.

The chain links TRBV11-2 to TRBJ2-1; 9 bases are a match to TRBD2. The CDR3 contains 17 residues. Per germline, CDR1 SGHAT and CDR2 FQNNGV. V shed 3 bases, J shed 3 bases, and the junction held 9 bases outside the gene matches. The CDR3 here is CASSFPTSGVVYNEQFF. CDR3 in DNA: TGTGCCAGCAGCTTCCCGACTAGCGGAGTAGTCTACAATGAGCAGTTCTTC.

The chain employs TRBV25-1 and TRBJ1-1; maybe TRBD1 (5 bases). The germline gives CDR1 MGHDK, CDR2 SYGVNS. V lost 4 bases to trimming and J lost 1 base, with 19 bases between them. The CDR3 is 17 amino acids. The CDR3 bases are TGTGCCAGCAGTGGCCCGGGTCCAAAGACAGCGAACACTGAAGCTTTCTTT. It yields the protein CASSGPGPKTANTEAFF.

The rearrangement links TRBV11-2 to TRBJ2-7; TRBD2 might be the D (5 bases). The CDR3 loop spans 14 amino acids. Trimming stripped 4 bases from V and 4 bases from J, with 14 bases between. Germline CDR1 SGHAT, CDR2 FQNNGV. CDR3 DNA: TGTGCCAGCAGCTATGGGAGATACTCATACGAGCAGTACTTC. As protein: CASSYGRYSYEQYF.

The chain is built from TRBV9 and TRBJ2-7; D is unclear. The CDR3 has 13 residues. Germline loops: CDR1 SGDLS, CDR2 YYNGEE. V lost 3 bases to trimming and J lost 3 bases, with 10 bases between them. DNA for the CDR3: TGTGCCAGCAGCGGTCCGGGTTTCTACGAGCAGTACTTC. Translated, it gives CASSGPGFYEQYF.